These 2 T cell receptor beta chains share one sample of origin, sequenced in a study of blood T cells in healthy people across ages. A second PCR of 7 to 11 cycles used a sample-barcoded 5' primer and a J-beta primer mix. TCRdb reanalysed the 5' RACE reads using MiXCR and keeps one entry per CDR3 protein. The sample shows some 1 million distinct CDR3 sequences, more than 35% of them seen only once. Sequencing used blood. These receptors all come from a woman aged 55 to 70 in good health.

Only a few counts were recorded for this clonotype. The chain carries TRBV3-1 and TRBJ1-1; 7 nucleotides line up with TRBD1. The CDR3 extends over 15 amino acids. The V segment lost 0 bases and the J segment 4 bases; nucleotides outside the gene matches: 5. Per germline, CDR1 LGHDT and CDR2 YNNKEL (reference sequence). The CDR3 sequence is CASSQERGRTTEAFF. The CDR3, as DNA: TGTGCCAGCAGCCAAGAAAGGGGGCGTACCACTGAAGCTTTCTTT.

This chain links TRBV27 with TRBJ2-4; 10 bases match TRBD1. Matching the DNA end better, TRBJ2-7 makes the J call doubtful. The CDR3 spans 15 residues. Per germline, CDR1 MNHEY and CDR2 SMNVEV (reference sequence). The CDR3 is CASSLRRDRGYEQYF. The CDR3 nucleotides are TGTGCCAGCAGTTTAAGGCGGGACAGGGGATACGAGCAGTACTTC.